These 17 T cell receptor beta chains came from one sample sequenced in a study of shared clonotypes between healthy human individuals. Using immunoSEQ multiplex PCR, the repertoire was profiled, and TCRdb retains in-frame clones only, with some absent. Of about 500,000 clones listed, 70% to 80% are singletons. Sequencing was performed on PBMCs. The receptors were gathered from a woman in her forties in good health. Some clones in this sample may be carry-over from other donors' samples.

A remark on this clone: This likely traces to a read error, being one base from a far larger clone. The chain links TRBV11-2 to TRBJ2-7; TRBD2 matches 10 bases. This CDR3 is 17 amino acids long. CDR1 SGHAT and CDR2 FQNNGV come from the germline V gene. CDR3 coding DNA: TGTGCCGGCAGCATAGAACTAGCGGGGAGTGGGAGGGACGAGCAGTACTTC. Translating gives CAGSIELAGSGRDEQYF.

This rearrangement joins TRBV14 to TRBJ2-2; unclear D gene. V shed 1 base and J shed 6 bases, with 6 bases lying between them. The CDR3 spans 13 residues. Germline lookup yields CDR1 SGHDN and CDR2 FVKESK. The CDR3 DNA follows: TGTGCCAGCAGCCAAGGGCCAGCCGGGGAGCTGTTTTTT. This translates into CASSQGPAGELFF.

Concerning this clone itself: It is likely a read error: a sequence one base away is far more abundant. This sample includes further DNA sequences coding for the same CDR3. The chain joins TRBV7-9 to TRBJ2-6; no clear D. Germline-derived CDR1 and CDR2 are SEHNR and FQNEAQ (reference sequence). This CDR3 comprises 13 residues. The germline V and J ends were trimmed by 9 bases and 4 bases, with 10 bases remaining between them. The CDR3 protein is CASGHPGANVLTF. The CDR3 DNA reads TGTGCCAGTGGGCACCCCGGGGCCAACGTCCTGACTTTC.

This chain links TRBV28 with TRBJ1-1, with D possibly TRBD1 on 6 matching bases. Germline lookup yields CDR1 MDHEN and CDR2 SYDVKM. The CDR3 totals 14 residues. V lost 8 bases and J 1 base, leaving 14 bases between the germline ends. The CDR3 region is CASGLGASNTEAFF. CDR3 in DNA: TGTGCCAGCGGCCTGGGGGCTTCGAACACTGAAGCTTTCTTT.

This chain uses TRBV18 with TRBJ2-1; D is unresolved. Trimming took off 4 bases at V and 6 bases at J, with 10 bases between the two ends. This CDR3 spans 13 amino acids. Germline lookup yields CDR1 KGHSH and CDR2 LQKENI. CDR3 nucleotide sequence: TGTGCCAGCTCACAGGGTTTATCCAATGAGCAGTTCTTC. Translated: CASSQGLSNEQFF.

On this clone itself: This may be a read error: a much more frequent sequence differs by one nucleotide. Other nucleotide sequences in the sample specify the same CDR3. This chain joins TRBV4-3 and TRBJ2-1, with a possible D match to TRBD1 (6 bases). The V gene lost 0 bases and the J gene lost 4 bases, with 19 bases spanning the gap. CDR3 size: 18 residues. CDR1 and CDR2 (germline): LGHNA, YSLEER. The CDR3 sequence is CASSQDPSGQGIYNEQFF. As DNA, the CDR3 is TGCGCCAGCAGCCAAGATCCGTCGGGACAAGGGATTTACAATGAGCAGTTCTTC.

V usage is TRBV10-3 and J usage is TRBJ2-2; 7 nucleotides line up with TRBD2. This CDR3 has 15 amino acids. Germline V gene lookup returns CDR1 ENHRY and CDR2 SYGVKD. V shed 10 bases and J 1 base; nucleotides not matched to a gene: 9. The DNA of the CDR3 is TGTGCCACGGCCGCTAGCGGACTGAACACCGGGGAGCTGTTTTTT. Its protein is CATAASGLNTGELFF.

The chain has TRBV6-5 and TRBJ2-1, with D possibly matching TRBD2 (5 bases). CDR3 length equals 14 residues. The V gene lost 6 bases and the J gene lost 4 bases, with 13 bases spanning the gap. Germline CDR1 is MNHEY and CDR2 is SVGAGI. The CDR3 DNA reads TGTGCCAGCAGACCCCTGCGGGTGTACAATGAGCAGTTCTTC. It encodes CASRPLRVYNEQFF.

The V call is TRBV7-3, the J call TRBJ2-6; D unresolved. Germline V lookup: CDR1 SGHTA, CDR2 FQGTGA. This CDR3 is 14 amino acids long. V was pared by 2 bases and J by 0 bases, with 2 bases between. The CDR3 region is CASSLGSGANVLTF. The CDR3 bases are TGTGCCAGCAGCTTAGGCTCTGGGGCCAACGTCCTGACTTTC.

The chain links TRBV28 to TRBJ1-6, with no clear D. Trimming took off 7 bases at V and 9 bases at J, with 13 bases between the two ends. CDR1 and CDR2 from the germline V gene are MDHEN and SYDVKM. This CDR3 region has 13 residues. The DNA of the CDR3 is TGTGCCAGCACCCCGGCCCTTACTTCACCCCTCCACTTT. Translation gives CASTPALTSPLHF.

This chain's CDR3 is CASSYRTGGQFF. The CDR3 nucleotides are TGTGCCAGCAGTTACAGGACGGGAGGGCAGTTCTTC. This sequence joins TRBV27 and TRBJ2-1; 7 bases line up with TRBD2. The CDR3 length is 12 residues. Germline CDR1 and CDR2: MNHEY and SMNVEV (reference sequence). J was trimmed by 12 bases and V by 4 bases; bases with no gene match: 6.

The chain has TRBV29-1 and TRBJ2-7; 7 nucleotides align to TRBD1. Germline V gene data show CDR1 as SQVTM and CDR2 as ANQGSEA. The CDR3 totals 14 residues. Trimming took 4 bases from V and 3 from J; bases not matched to a gene: 9. CDR3 DNA: TGCAGCGTTGTCCCCAGGGGGTCCAACTACGAGCAGTACTTC. This codes for CSVVPRGSNYEQYF.

About this clone: A much larger clone differs from this one at a single base, so this may be a read error. Other DNA sequences in this sample translate to the same CDR3. V gene TRBV19 combines with J gene TRBJ1-6, with D unclear. There are 16 residues in the CDR3. Germline CDR1 reads LNHDA; CDR2 reads SQIVND (reference sequence). The CDR3 sequence is CASSRPKKESNSPLHF. The CDR3 DNA reads as TGTGCCAGTAGTAGGCCGAAGAAGGAAAGTAATTCTCCCCTCCACTTT.

The CDR3 nucleotides are TGTGCCAGTAGTCCTTCCCAAAGGGCCGGCGAGACCCAGTACTTC. This encodes CASSPSQRAGETQYF. The chain links TRBV19 to TRBJ2-5; D ambiguous. There are 15 residues in the CDR3. Germline V gene lookup returns CDR1 LNHDA and CDR2 SQIVND (reference sequence). Between the trimmed V and J ends, which lost 5 bases and 5 bases, there was a span of 18 bases.

This chain uses TRBV7-2 with TRBJ2-1; D is uncertain. V lost 8 bases and J lost 0, with 14 bases in between. The CDR3 runs to 15 residues. Germline assignment: CDR1 SGHTA and CDR2 FQGNSA. The CDR3 DNA follows: TGTGCCAGCCGTCCCGGTTCTCTCTCCTACAATGAGCAGTTCTTC. Amino acid sequence: CASRPGSLSYNEQFF.

Ten or more counts support this clone. Other DNA sequences in the same sample also yield this CDR3. V and J are TRBV6-1 and TRBJ1-1, with D unresolved. Trimming left V 4 bases short and J 1 base short, with 7 bases between. CDR1 is MNHNS, CDR2 SASEGT, per germline. The CDR3 has 13 amino acids. CDR3: CASSARENTEAFF. CDR3 sequence (DNA): TGTGCCAGCAGTGCCCGGGAGAACACTGAAGCTTTCTTT.

As concerns this clone: Given a far larger clone just one base away, this is likely a sequencing read error. The sample holds other DNA sequences that translate to the same CDR3. The chain joins TRBV30 to TRBJ2-2; the D gene is possibly TRBD1 (6 bases). The CDR3 is 11 residues long. CDR1 is GTSNPN and CDR2 is SVGIG in the germline V gene (reference sequence). The CDR3 spells CATGNTGELFF. The CDR3 nucleotides are TGTGCCACAGGGAACACCGGTGAGCTGTTTTTT. Combining the CDR3 with reference TRBV30 and TRBJ2-2 gives the whole variable domain SQTIHQWPATLVQPVGSPLSLECTVEGTSNPNLYWYRQAAGRGLQLLFYSVGIGQISSEVPQNLSASRPQDRQFILSSKKLLLSDSGFYLCATGNTGELFFGEGSRLTVL.